Given below is one TCR beta chain in context. The V gene's germline CDR1 is SGHTA and CDR2 FQGNSA. The V end lost 5 bases, the J end lost 4 bases, and 8 bases lay between the germline ends. The length of the CDR3 is 13 residues. The data are from a study of blood T cell repertoires in COVID-19. Study overall: Samples representing acute and convalescent COVID-19 were sourced from the United States, Italy and Spain.

The method was immunoSEQ multiplex PCR; TCRdb's version includes in-frame clones alone and lacks a portion of them. In the table there are about 220,000 clones, roughly four fifths of which are singletons. Participants were placed into cohorts based on the clinical history they reported. Among Cohort 3 donors, those recovered had two negative PCRs, clearance, or symptom resolution. What was sequenced was PBMCs or T cells enriched from blood (not recorded which). The chain links TRBV7-2 to TRBJ2-2; D is unclear. The receptor's source is an older woman who had recovered from COVID-19. The CDR3 spells CASSQVVTGELFF. The CDR3 DNA reads as TGTGCCAGCAGCCAAGTAGTCACCGGGGAGCTGTTTTTT.